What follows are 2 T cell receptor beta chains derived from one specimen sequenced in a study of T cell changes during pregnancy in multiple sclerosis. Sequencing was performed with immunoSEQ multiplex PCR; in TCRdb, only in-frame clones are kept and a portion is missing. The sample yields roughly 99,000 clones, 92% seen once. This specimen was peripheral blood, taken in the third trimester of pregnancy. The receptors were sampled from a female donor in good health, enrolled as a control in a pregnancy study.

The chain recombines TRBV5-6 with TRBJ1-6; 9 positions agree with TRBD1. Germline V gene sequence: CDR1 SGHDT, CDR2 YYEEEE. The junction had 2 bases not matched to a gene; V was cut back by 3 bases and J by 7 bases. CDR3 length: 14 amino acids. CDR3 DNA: TGTGCCAGCAGCTGGGACAGGGTCAATTCACCCCTCCACTTT. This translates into CASSWDRVNSPLHF.

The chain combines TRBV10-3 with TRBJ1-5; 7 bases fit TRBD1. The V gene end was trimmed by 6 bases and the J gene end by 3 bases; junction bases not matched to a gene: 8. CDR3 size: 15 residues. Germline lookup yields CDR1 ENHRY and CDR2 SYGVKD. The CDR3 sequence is CAISGTAGYNQPQHF. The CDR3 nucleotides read TGTGCCATCAGCGGGACAGCGGGCTACAATCAGCCCCAGCATTTT.